One and the same sample provided the 3 T cell receptor beta chains below, sequenced in a study of T cells in localized non-small cell lung cancer. The table came from immunoSEQ multiplex PCR; TCRdb's copy has only in-frame clones and leaves some out. The top ten hold 15% to 20% of the sample, which has 2,500 to 3,000 clones, around 27% seen once. The sample in question was normal lung tissue next to the tumor, obtained before any cancer treatment. The source of these receptors is a female donor older than 55 with stage I squamous cell lung carcinoma.

There are a few counts of this clone. V is TRBV4-1 and J is TRBJ2-2, with D perhaps matching TRBD1 (6 bases). V lost 1 base, J lost 5 bases, and 14 bases lay in between. There are 16 residues in the CDR3. Germline V lookup: CDR1 MGHRA, CDR2 YSYEKL. The CDR3 loop reads CASSQGFSRGTGELFF. The CDR3 coding sequence is TGCGCCAGCAGCCAAGGCTTCTCAAGGGGGACCGGGGAGCTGTTTTTT.

V usage is TRBV6-8 and J usage is TRBJ2-4; 10 nucleotides agree with TRBD2. The V gene end was trimmed by 4 bases and the J gene end by 0 bases; junction bases not matched to a gene: 9. The CDR3 has 18 residues. Germline lookup yields CDR1 MNHGY and CDR2 SAAAGT. DNA for the CDR3: TGTGCCAGCAGTTCGAGCGGGAGGGCCCTCGTAGCCAAAAACATTCAGTACTTC. Translation: CASSSSGRALVAKNIQYF.

The rearrangement links TRBV28 to TRBJ1-2, with D uncertain. Between the trimmed V and J ends, which lost 8 bases and 5 bases, there was a span of 18 bases. The CDR3 runs to 14 residues. CDR1 and CDR2 from the germline V gene are MDHEN and SYDVKM. The CDR3 coding sequence is TGTGCCAGCGGCCTAGACCGCCGACCTTATGGCTACACCTTC. Residues: CASGLDRRPYGYTF.